This TCR beta chain was identified in a study of patients and donors after allogeneic stem cell transplantation. Each CDR3 protein gets one entry after TCRdb re-called the RT-PCR reads with MiXCR. The sample includes about 960,000 distinct CDR3 sequences, 15% to 20% of them seen just once. Source material: blood, either unsorted or a sorted T cell fraction (not recorded which). This TCR was sampled from a human donor who was either an allogeneic HSCT recipient or a stem cell or donor lymphocyte infusion donor (not recorded which). It is not recorded whose cells these are; they may come from a transplant donor.

CDR3 DNA: TGTGCCAGCAGCTTCCCTAGCGGGGGGAACTCCTACAATGAGCAGTTCTTC. Translated, it gives CASSFPSGGNSYNEQFF. This chain uses TRBV7-9 with TRBJ2-1; TRBD2 matches at 11 bases. CDR3 length: 17 amino acids. The V gene end was trimmed by 3 bases and the J gene end by 0 bases; junction bases not matched to a gene: 4. Germline V lookup: CDR1 SEHNR, CDR2 FQNEAQ (reference sequence). The full variable domain, its missing parts supplied by reference TRBV7-9 and TRBJ2-1, is DTGVSQNPRHKITKRGQNVTFRCDPISEHNRLYWYRQTLGQGPEFLTYFQNEAQLEKSRLLSDRFSAERPKGSFSTLEIQRTEQGDSAMYLCASSFPSGGNSYNEQFFGPGTRLTVL.